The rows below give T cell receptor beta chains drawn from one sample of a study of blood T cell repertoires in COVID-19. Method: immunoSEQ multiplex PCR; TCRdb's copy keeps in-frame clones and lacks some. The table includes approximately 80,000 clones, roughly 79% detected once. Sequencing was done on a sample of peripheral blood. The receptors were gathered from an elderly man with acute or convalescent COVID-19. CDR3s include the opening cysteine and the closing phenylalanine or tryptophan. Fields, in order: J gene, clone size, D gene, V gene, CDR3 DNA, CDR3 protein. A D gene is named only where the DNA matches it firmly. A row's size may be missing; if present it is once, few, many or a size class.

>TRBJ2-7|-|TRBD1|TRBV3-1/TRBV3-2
TGTGCCAGCAGCCGTGGACAGGGGAGTGAGCAGTACTTC
CASSRGQGSEQYF
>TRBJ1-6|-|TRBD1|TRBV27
TGTGCCAGCAGTAGGACAGGGATCGATTCACCCCTCCACTTT
CASSRTGIDSPLHF
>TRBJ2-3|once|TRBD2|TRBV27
TGTGCCAGCAGTCCGCGGACTAGCGGGAACCTCCGGAGCACAGATACGCAGTATTTT
CASSPRTSGNLRSTDTQYF
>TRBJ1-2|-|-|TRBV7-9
TGTGCCAGCAGCACCGTATCTAGCGTTGGCTACACCTTC
CASSTVSSVGYTF
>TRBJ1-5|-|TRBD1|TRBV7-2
TGTGCCAGCAGCTTAGCCGTCGACAGGGGCCAGCATTTT
CASSLAVDRGQHF
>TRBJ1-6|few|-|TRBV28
TGTGCCAGCAGTTTTAGAGAATTGGGGCGGCGTAATTCACCCCTCCACTTT
CASSFRELGRRNSPLHF
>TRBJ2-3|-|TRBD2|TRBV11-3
TGTGCCAGCAGCTTAGATCACCCTAGCGGGCTAAGGACAGATACGCAGTATTTT
CASSLDHPSGLRTDTQYF
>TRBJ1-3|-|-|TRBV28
TGTGCCAGCGACAGCAGTCTGGCAAACACCATATATTTT
CASDSSLANTIYF
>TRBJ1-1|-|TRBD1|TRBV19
TGTGCCAGCGGGACAGGGAATACTGAAGCTTTCTTT
CASGTGNTEAFF
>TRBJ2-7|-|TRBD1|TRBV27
TGTGCCAGCAGCAAAGTCCCCCCGGACAGGGGGACCTACGAGCAGTACTTC
CASSKVPPDRGTYEQYF
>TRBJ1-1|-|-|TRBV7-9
TGTGCCAGCGAGGAGGGAGCCGCTTTCTTT
CASEEGAAFF
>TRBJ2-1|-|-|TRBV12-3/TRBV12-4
TGTGCCAGCAGTTTAATGGAGAACAATGAGCAGTTCTTC
CASSLMENNEQFF
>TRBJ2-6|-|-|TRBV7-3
TGTGCCAGCAGCCCGTCCACTCCTGGGGCCAACGTCCTGACTTTC
CASSPSTPGANVLTF
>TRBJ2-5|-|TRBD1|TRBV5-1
TGCGCCAGCAGCCCTCTCTCAGGGGGCGGTTTGGAGACCCAGTACTTC
CASSPLSGGGLETQYF
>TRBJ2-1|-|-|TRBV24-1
TGTGCCACCTCGAACGGGTCCCCTTACAATGAGCAGTTCTTC
CATSNGSPYNEQFF
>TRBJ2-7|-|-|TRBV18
TGTGCCAGCTCTCCTTGGACTACTGTGGGGGAGCAGTACTTC
CASSPWTTVGEQYF
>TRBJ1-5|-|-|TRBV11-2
TGTGCCAGCAGCTTAGGTCGTGGGCAGGGGCATCAGCCCCAGCATTTT
CASSLGRGQGHQPQHF
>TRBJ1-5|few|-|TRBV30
TGTGCCACCGAGAAATCGAAACAGGAGATGAGCAATCAGCCCCAGCATTTT
CATEKSKQEMSNQPQHF
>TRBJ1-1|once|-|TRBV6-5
TGTGCCACCAAGCGGTCGGTGAACACTGAAGCTTTCTTT
CATKRSVNTEAFF
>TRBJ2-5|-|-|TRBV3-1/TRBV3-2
TGTGCCAGCAGCCGAGGCTTTCAAGAGACCCAGTACTTC
CASSRGFQETQYF
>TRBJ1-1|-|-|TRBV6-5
TGTGCCAGCAGTAAGACTGCGCGGGGGAACACTGAAGCTTTCTTT
CASSKTARGNTEAFF
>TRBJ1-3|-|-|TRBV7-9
TGTGCCAGCTCAAGGGACTTCTCTGGAAACACCATATATTTT
CASSRDFSGNTIYF
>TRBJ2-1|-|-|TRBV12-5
TGTGCTAGTGGTTTACGGCAGGGTGAGCAGTTCTTC
CASGLRQGEQFF
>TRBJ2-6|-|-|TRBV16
TGTGCCAGCAGCCAATCCCCAGGGGCCAACGTCCTGACTTTC
CASSQSPGANVLTF
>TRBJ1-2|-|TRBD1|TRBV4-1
TGCGCCAGCAGCCAAGGGTGGACAGGGGATAACTATGGCTACACCTTC
CASSQGWTGDNYGYTF
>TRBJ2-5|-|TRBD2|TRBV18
TGTGCCAGCTCCCGCTTGACTAGCGGGCAAGAGACCCAGTACTTC
CASSRLTSGQETQYF
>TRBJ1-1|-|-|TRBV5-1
TGCGCCAGCAGCTTGGTCCAGGGTGAAACTGAAGCTTTCTTT
CASSLVQGETEAFF
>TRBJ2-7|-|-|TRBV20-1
TGCAGTGGCGGGGCCCTCTACGAGCAGTACTTC
CSGGALYEQYF
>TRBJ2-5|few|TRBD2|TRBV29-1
TGCAGCGCTAGCGGGACCCAAGAGACCCAGTACTTC
CSASGTQETQYF
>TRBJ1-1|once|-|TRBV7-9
TGTGCCAGCAGCCCTCAGGAAAGAGGGGCTTTCTTT
CASSPQERGAFF
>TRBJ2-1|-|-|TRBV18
TGTGCCAGCTCACCGCGTACCGGGACACGTGAATACAATGAGCAGTTCTTC
CASSPRTGTREYNEQFF
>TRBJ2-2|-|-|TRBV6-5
TGTGCCAGCAGTCCCCAGGGGAACACCGGGGAGCTGTTTTTT
CASSPQGNTGELFF
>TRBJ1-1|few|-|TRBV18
TGTGCCAGCTCAGCACGGAGCACTGAAGCTTTCTTT
CASSARSTEAFF
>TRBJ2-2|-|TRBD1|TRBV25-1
TGTGCCAGCAGGGGACAGCCCGGGGAGCTGTTTTTT
CASRGQPGELFF
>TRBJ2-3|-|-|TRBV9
TGTGCCAGCAGCGTAGGGACAGTTAGCACAGATACGCAGTATTTT
CASSVGTVSTDTQYF
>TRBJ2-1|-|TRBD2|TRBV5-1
TGCGCCAGCAGCCCCATGGGGGAGGGCTACAATGAGCAGTTCTTC
CASSPMGEGYNEQFF
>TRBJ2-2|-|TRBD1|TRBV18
TGTGCCAGCTTACCGACAGGGTCCGGCGGGGAGCTGTTTTTT
CASLPTGSGGELFF
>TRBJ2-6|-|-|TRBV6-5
TGTGCCAGCAGCTTGTCTGGGGCCAACGTCCTGACTTTC
CASSLSGANVLTF
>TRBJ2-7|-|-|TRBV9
TGTGCCAGCAGCGTCGGGGGGCAGGGGGCTCGGCAGTACTTC
CASSVGGQGARQYF
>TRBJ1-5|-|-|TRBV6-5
TGTGCCAGCAGAAAGGGGCAGGGTCAGCCCCAGCATTTT
CASRKGQGQPQHF
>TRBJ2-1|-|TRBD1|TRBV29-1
TGCAGCGTGAGACAGGGGGCAGGGAATGAGCAGTTCTTC
CSVRQGAGNEQFF
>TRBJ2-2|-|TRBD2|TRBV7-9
TGTGCCAGCAGCTTATCCAGCGGGATGACTAGTGGCGGGGAGCTGTTTTTT
CASSLSSGMTSGGELFF
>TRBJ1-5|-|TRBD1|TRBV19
TGTGCCAGTAGTATACGGGACAGGGGAGGTCGCTTAGGCAATCAGCCCCAGCATTTT
CASSIRDRGGRLGNQPQHF
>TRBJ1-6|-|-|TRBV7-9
TGTGCCAGCAGCTTAGAGGGGGTCGCCCGCCTCCACTTT
CASSLEGVARLHF
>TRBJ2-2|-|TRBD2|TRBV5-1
TGCGCCAGCAGCCTTTCTAGCGGTAACACCGGGGAGCTGTTTTTT
CASSLSSGNTGELFF
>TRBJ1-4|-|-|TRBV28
TGTGCCAGCAGAATTCAGGGGATTAATGAAAAACTGTTTTTT
CASRIQGINEKLFF
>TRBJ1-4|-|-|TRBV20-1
TGCAGTGCTAGTCACGTACGGGGTTCAACTAATGAAAAACTGTTTTTT
CSASHVRGSTNEKLFF
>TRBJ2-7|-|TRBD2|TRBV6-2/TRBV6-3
TGTGCCAGCAGTACCCCGGGACTACCTTCCTACGAGCAGTACTTC
CASSTPGLPSYEQYF